The rows below give T cell receptor beta chains drawn from one sample of a study of T cells in Graves' hyperthyroidism and ophthalmopathy. TCRdb reanalysed the multiplex PCR reads using MiXCR and keeps one entry per CDR3 protein. Among 150,000 to 200,000 distinct CDR3 sequences, about 18% were seen once, and the ten largest hold 29%. Sequencing was carried out using blood. Receptors were obtained from a woman aged 45-65 years with Graves' hyperthyroidism. Each CDR3 is given with its conserved first and last residue. The D gene is left open where the match is weak. Size is stated for part of the rows, as once, few or many counts, or as a class when the clone is expanded.

CDR3 | DNA | size | D | J | V
CASSVAQGHEAFF | TGTGCCAGCAGCGTAGCCCAGGGCCATGAAGCTTTCTTT | . | . | TRBJ1-1 | TRBV9
CASSVEGRREKLFF | TGTGCCAGCAGCGTAGAAGGAAGGAGAGAAAAACTGTTTTTT | . | . | TRBJ1-4 | TRBV9
CASSQQGLIREKLFF | TGTGCCAGCAGCCAGCAGGGGTTAATTCGTGAAAAACTGTTTTTT | many | . | TRBJ1-4 | TRBV12-3/TRBV12-4
CASSLSYASYEQYF | TGTGCCAGCAGTTTGTCATATGCCTCCTACGAGCAGTACTTC | many | . | TRBJ2-7 | TRBV28
CASSPNGGRSNQPQHF | TGTGCCAGCAGTCCTAATGGCGGACGGAGCAATCAGCCCCAGCATTTT | many | . | TRBJ1-5 | TRBV6-1
CASTAGPGNRELFF | TGTGCCAGCACGGCCGGCCCGGGCAACCGGGAGCTGTTTTTT | many | . | TRBJ2-2 | TRBV2
CASSTRLSPRPVGNTIYF | TGTGCCAGCAGTACTCGACTGTCTCCCAGACCTGTTGGAAACACCATATATTTT | many | . | TRBJ1-3 | TRBV28
CASSLEVVGSSYEQYF | TGTGCCAGCAGCTTAGAGGTGGTAGGGAGCTCCTACGAGCAGTACTTC | many | . | TRBJ2-7 | TRBV7-2
CASSQDDIAYGYTF | TGTGCCAGCAGCCAGGACGACATCGCTTATGGCTACACCTTC | many | . | TRBJ1-2 | TRBV3-1
CASSLVYGVSGEQYF | TGTGCCAGCAGCTTGGTATACGGGGTGTCCGGCGAGCAGTACTTC | many | . | TRBJ2-7 | TRBV5-5
CASSELGPPEAFF | TGTGCCAGCAGTGAACTTGGGCCGCCGGAAGCTTTCTTT | many | . | TRBJ1-1 | TRBV2
CAAASRDPNEKLFF | TGTGCCGCAGCCTCCAGGGACCCTAATGAAAAACTGTTTTTT | . | . | TRBJ1-4 | TRBV10-3
CSAWTGEVYGYTF | TGCAGTGCGTGGACAGGGGAGGTCTATGGCTACACCTTC | many | TRBD1 | TRBJ1-2 | TRBV20-1
CASSSRGQNNQPQHF | TGTGCCAGCAGCTCCAGGGGCCAGAACAATCAGCCCCAGCATTTT | many | . | TRBJ1-5 | TRBV27
CASSFAQIRNSPLHF | TGTGCCAGCAGTTTTGCCCAGATAAGAAATTCACCCCTCCACTTT | many | . | TRBJ1-6 | TRBV12-3/TRBV12-4
CASSIRGHRSSYEQYF | TGTGCCAGCAGCATAAGGGGACACCGGAGCTCCTACGAGCAGTACTTC | . | . | TRBJ2-7 | TRBV11-2
CSARDVGRRAYEQYF | TGCAGTGCTAGAGATGTCGGACGGCGGGCCTACGAGCAGTACTTC | many | . | TRBJ2-7 | TRBV20-1
CASSQKSGQLNQPQHF | TGCGCCAGCAGCCAAAAGAGTGGACAGCTGAATCAGCCCCAGCATTTT | . | . | TRBJ1-5 | TRBV4-1
CASSQVQDRGTGELFF | TGCGCCAGCAGCCAAGTTCAGGACCGGGGGACCGGGGAGCTGTTTTTT | . | . | TRBJ2-2 | TRBV4-1
CASSPMGQGSTDTQYF | TGTGCCAGCTCACCAATGGGACAGGGAAGCACAGATACGCAGTATTTT | . | TRBD1 | TRBJ2-3 | TRBV18
CASSEALTGETQYF | TGTGCCAGCTCCGAGGCCTTAACAGGCGAGACCCAGTACTTC | many | . | TRBJ2-5 | TRBV7-9
CASSNFGLAGAETQYF | TGTGCCAGCAGCAATTTCGGACTAGCGGGGGCAGAGACCCAGTACTTC | . | TRBD2 | TRBJ2-5 | TRBV7-2
CASSNYGLAGGLLQETQYF | TGTGCCAGCAGCAATTATGGACTAGCGGGGGGCCTGCTCCAAGAGACCCAGTACTTC | many | TRBD2 | TRBJ2-5 | TRBV9
CASSPPQGNPTEAFF | TGTGCCAGCTCACCGCCACAGGGAAACCCCACTGAAGCTTTCTTT | many | . | TRBJ1-1 | TRBV18
CASSGRGEQYF | TGTGCCAGCAGCGGCAGGGGCGAGCAGTACTTC | many | . | TRBJ2-7 | TRBV14
CASSKARGRGNQPQHF | TGCGCCAGCAGCAAAGCACGGGGGCGAGGCAATCAGCCCCAGCATTTT | many | . | TRBJ1-5 | TRBV5-1
CASSLSRVGGTYTEAFF | TGCGCCAGCAGCTTGTCCAGGGTCGGGGGTACGTACACTGAAGCTTTCTTT | few | . | TRBJ1-1 | TRBV5-1
CASSPIVPYEQYF | TGTGCCAGCAGCCCTATAGTCCCCTACGAGCAGTACTTC | many | . | TRBJ2-7 | TRBV14
CASSQGQISTEAFF | TGCGCCAGCAGCCAGGGACAGATTTCTACTGAAGCTTTCTTT | many | TRBD1 | TRBJ1-1 | TRBV5-1
CSARDSRGRNEKLFF | TGCAGTGCTAGAGATAGCCGGGGCAGAAATGAAAAACTGTTTTTT | many | . | TRBJ1-4 | TRBV20-1
CASSLISGGASYEQYF | TGTGCCAGCAGTTTAATTAGCGGGGGGGCCTCCTACGAGCAGTACTTC | many | TRBD2 | TRBJ2-7 | TRBV28
CASSEFGGRVGDEQYF | TGTGCCAGCAGTGAATTTGGGGGGAGGGTTGGCGACGAGCAGTACTTC | many | TRBD2 | TRBJ2-7 | TRBV2
CASTGQVNTEAFF | TGTGCCAGCACGGGACAGGTGAACACTGAAGCTTTCTTT | many | TRBD1 | TRBJ1-1 | TRBV28
CSAQSNTEAFF | TGCAGTGCCCAATCGAACACTGAAGCTTTCTTT | many | . | TRBJ1-1 | TRBV20-1
CSARGGLNTEAFF | TGCAGCGCCAGGGGAGGGTTGAACACTGAAGCTTTCTTT | many | . | TRBJ1-1 | TRBV29-1
CASSSGQAGANVLTF | TGTGCCAGCAGCTCTGGACAGGCTGGGGCCAACGTCCTGACTTTC | . | TRBD1 | TRBJ2-6 | TRBV5-5
CAWSGGTGRGETQYF | TGTGCCTGGAGTGGCGGGACAGGGAGGGGGGAGACCCAGTACTTC | . | TRBD1 | TRBJ2-5 | TRBV30